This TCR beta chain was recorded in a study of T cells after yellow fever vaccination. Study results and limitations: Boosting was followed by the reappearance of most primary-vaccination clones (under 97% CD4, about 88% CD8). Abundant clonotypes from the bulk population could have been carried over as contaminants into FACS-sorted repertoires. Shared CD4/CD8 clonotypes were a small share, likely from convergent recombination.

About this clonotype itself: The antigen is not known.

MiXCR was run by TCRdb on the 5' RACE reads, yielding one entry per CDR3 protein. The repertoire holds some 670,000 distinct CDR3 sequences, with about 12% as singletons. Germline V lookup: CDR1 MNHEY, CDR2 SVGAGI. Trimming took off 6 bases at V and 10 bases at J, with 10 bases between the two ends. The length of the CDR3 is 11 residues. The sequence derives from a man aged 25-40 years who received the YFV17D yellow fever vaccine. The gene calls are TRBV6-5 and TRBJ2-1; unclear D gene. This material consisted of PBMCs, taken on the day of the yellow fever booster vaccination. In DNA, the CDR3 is TGTGCCAGCAGCGGTGTATACGAGCAGTTCTTC. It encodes CASSGVYEQFF.